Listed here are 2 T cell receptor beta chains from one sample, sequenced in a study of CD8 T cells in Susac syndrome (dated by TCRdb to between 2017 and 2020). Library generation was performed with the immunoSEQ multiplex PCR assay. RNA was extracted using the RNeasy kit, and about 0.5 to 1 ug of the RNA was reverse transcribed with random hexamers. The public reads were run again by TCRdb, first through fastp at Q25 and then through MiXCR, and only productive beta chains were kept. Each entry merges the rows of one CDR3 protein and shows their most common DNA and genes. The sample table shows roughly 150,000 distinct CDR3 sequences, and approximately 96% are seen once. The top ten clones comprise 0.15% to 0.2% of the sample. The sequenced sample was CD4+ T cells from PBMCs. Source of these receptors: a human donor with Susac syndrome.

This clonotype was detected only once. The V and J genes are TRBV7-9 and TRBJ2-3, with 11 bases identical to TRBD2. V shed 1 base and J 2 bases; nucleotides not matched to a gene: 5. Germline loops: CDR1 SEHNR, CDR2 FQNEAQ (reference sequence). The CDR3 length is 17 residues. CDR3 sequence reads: CASSLGLAGSLTDTQYF. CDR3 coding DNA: TGTGCCAGCAGCTTAGGACTAGCGGGGAGCCTCACAGATACGCAGTATTTT.

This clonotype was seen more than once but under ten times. This CDR3 reads CSVAMTGNTEAFF. Written as DNA, the CDR3 is TGCAGCGTAGCCATGACAGGGAACACTGAAGCTTTCTTT. V gene TRBV29-1 combines with J gene TRBJ1-1, with D perhaps TRBD1 (6 bases). The CDR3 is 13 residues long. From germline, CDR1 is SQVTM and CDR2 ANQGSEA. Trimming removed 6 bases from V and 1 base from J, with 12 bases in between.